Sequencing of this TCR beta chain was carried out in a study of a mutant IDH1 vaccine in newly diagnosed glioma. On the study more broadly: Across weeks 1, 3, 5, 7, 11, 15, 19 and 23, patients received a vaccination each time, eight in all. Initiation of the vaccine course occurred 4-6 weeks after radiotherapy alone, or alongside temozolomide cycles. Study observations and caveats: Pseudoprogression appeared independent of alterations in top peripheral clonotypes. Evidence of vaccine-induced immune responses was documented in nearly 95% of patients.

Profiled with immunoSEQ multiplex PCR; TCRdb holds only in-frame clones, not every one. The table shows around 78,000 clones, with roughly 85% occurring only once. About this clone itself: Its antigen is not known.

The V gene end was trimmed by 3 bases and the J gene end by 5 bases; junction bases not matched to a gene: 8. The CDR3 consists of 15 residues. Germline-derived CDR1 and CDR2 are LGHNA and YNFKEQ. Time point given: week 23, last vaccination. The study gave 300 ug of mutant IDH1 20-mer peptide per vaccine dose, with topical imiquimod. This specimen was PBMCs, taken from a glioma patient whose treatment included an IDH1 peptide vaccine. The chain couples TRBV4-2 to TRBJ1-1; TRBD1 aligns across 8 bases. This TCR was sampled from a man aged 30 to 39 with glioma. Some clones in this sample may be carry-over from other donors' samples. CDR3 loop: CASSQRTGIGTEAFF. CDR3 DNA sequence: TGTGCCAGCAGCCAGCGGACAGGGATCGGAACTGAAGCTTTCTTT.